This TCR beta chain was obtained from a study of post-analysis software for immune sequencing data (dated by TCRdb to about 2015). Looking at the study overall: Disease courses on record covered relapsing-remitting, secondary progressive and progressive-relapsing multiple sclerosis, though some patients had no subtype annotation. Patient repertoires were compared against ten to eleven previously published healthy control repertoires from donors aged about 6 to 28 years. A subset of samples was prepared in parallel using single-end sample barcoding, then pooled and co-amplified after Illumina adapter ligation. General findings and caveats noted by the study authors: The multiple sclerosis patient group was slightly younger than the control group. Strong co-clustering of samples prepared in the same batch was shown by direct clustering with F measure, prompting a batch-effect correction. Multiple sclerosis patients had significantly lower normalized Chao1 diversity than controls, a result that suggests substantial peripheral T-cell clonal expansion.

Notes on this clonotype: Its antigen has not been determined. It has no much larger one-base neighbor in the sample; base qualities were not kept.

The library was made by PCR. Reads for this sample came from an Illumina HiSeq 2500. To reduce PCR and sequencing biases, unique molecular identifiers were incorporated into the TCR beta cDNA libraries. Approximately 500,000 cDNA molecules were obtained for every 1 to 10 million input T cells, so each molecule roughly corresponded to one T cell. The same protocol used for the earlier healthy control dataset was applied to prepare and sequence the patient libraries. Samples belonging to the same batch were prepared together, multiplexed and sequenced on a shared HiSeq lane. Per the original workflow: Raw barcoded reads were processed with MIGEC, and single-read molecular identifier groups were discarded before consensus assembly and CDR3 extraction. Clonotype tables were post-analysed with VDJtools, normalizing diversity by down-sampling all datasets to the smallest sample size. In repertoire overlap clustering, CDR3 amino acid sequences, but not nucleotide sequences, were matched to correct batch-related cross-sample contamination. The raw public reads went through TCRdb reprocessing: fastp at Q25, MiXCR clone calling, in-frame beta chains kept. Entries are consolidated by CDR3 protein sequence, retaining the most common genes and DNA. Here the V and J calls rest on TCRdb's processing, not on the authors' analysis. Recorded for this sample are over 700,000 distinct CDR3 sequences; around 27% of them occurred a single time. The top ten clonotypes cover roughly 0.57% of the sample.

To demonstrate the VDJtools post-analysis software, TCR beta repertoires were profiled from the peripheral blood of 10 to 15 young patients with multiple sclerosis. The multiple sclerosis patients were children and adolescents between about 6 and 16 years of age. The specimen sequenced was blood. This TCR came from a girl between 5 and 17 years old with multiple sclerosis.

The CDR3 here reads CASGSRQGRQPQHF. The nucleotides read TGCGCCAGCGGCTCGAGACAGGGTCGCCAGCCCCAGCATTTT. The chain was built from TRBV5-1 and TRBJ1-5, with 7 junctional bases fitting TRBD1. Spanning cysteine to phenylalanine, the CDR3 consists of 14 amino acids. Only the CDR3 portion is preserved as DNA: 42 bases, with reading frame beginning at the first base. From a lookup of the germline V gene, CDR1 and CDR2 are SGHRS and YFSETQ. Trimmed from V: 7 bases; trimmed from J: 7 bases; junction bases lacking a gene match: 11.